This is a list of T cell receptor beta chains from one sample in a study of cytomegalovirus exposure and HLA in healthy donors. Only in-frame clones appear in the TCRdb table, and some are missing; sequencing was by immunoSEQ multiplex PCR. There are roughly 220,000 clones in the sample; over 80% occur only once, and over 13% lies in the top ten. The sample was PBMCs. These receptor sequences come from a woman in her 30s in good health and CMV-seropositive. CDR3s include the opening cysteine and the closing phenylalanine or tryptophan. The D gene is left open where the match is weak. Size tells how often a clone was seen (once, few, many) or the class of an expanded clone, and some rows leave it out.

V: TRBV18; D: .; J: TRBJ2-5; size: .; CDR3: CASSPGAGEYF; DNA: TGTGCCAGCTCACCAGGCGCAGGGGAGTACTTC
V: TRBV6-1; D: TRBD2; J: TRBJ2-1; size: few; CDR3: CASSELAGANNEQFF; DNA: TGTGCCAGCAGTGAACTAGCGGGAGCGAACAATGAGCAGTTCTTC
V: TRBV5-1; D: TRBD1; J: TRBJ2-3; size: .; CDR3: CASSLQTGGADTQYF; DNA: TGCGCCAGCAGCTTACAAACAGGGGGTGCAGATACGCAGTATTTT
V: TRBV19; D: .; J: TRBJ1-5; size: .; CDR3: CASSPGPGQPQHF; DNA: TGTGCCAGTAGCCCTGGACCGGGGCAGCCCCAGCATTTT
V: TRBV7-6; D: .; J: TRBJ1-3; size: .; CDR3: CASSPKSSGNTIYF; DNA: TGTGCCAGCAGCCCCAAGAGCTCTGGAAACACCATATATTTT
V: TRBV18; D: TRBD1; J: TRBJ2-1; size: once; CDR3: CASSFGQGTGEQFF; DNA: TGTGCCAGCTCATTCGGACAGGGGACGGGTGAGCAGTTCTTC
V: TRBV27; D: .; J: TRBJ2-7; size: .; CDR3: CASSYRVSYEQYF; DNA: TGTGCCAGCAGTTACAGGGTTTCCTACGAGCAGTACTTC
V: TRBV30; D: .; J: TRBJ1-5; size: few; CDR3: CAWSVGDGHQPQHF; DNA: TGTGCCTGGAGTGTAGGGGATGGGCATCAGCCCCAGCATTTT
V: TRBV2; D: .; J: TRBJ2-2; size: .; CDR3: CASKSRASGELFF; DNA: TGTGCCAGTAAATCAAGGGCCTCCGGGGAGCTGTTTTTT
V: TRBV7-8; D: .; J: TRBJ1-2; size: .; CDR3: CASSAQASYGYTF; DNA: TGTGCCAGCTCTGCACAGGCGTCCTATGGCTACACCTTC
V: TRBV11-1; D: TRBD2; J: TRBJ2-3; size: .; CDR3: CASSLFGTSSDTQYF; DNA: TGTGCCAGCAGCTTATTTGGGACTAGCTCAGATACGCAGTATTTT
V: TRBV27; D: .; J: TRBJ2-7; size: .; CDR3: CASSLGRSSYEQYF; DNA: TGTGCCAGCAGTTTGGGGAGGAGCTCCTACGAGCAGTACTTC
V: TRBV27; D: TRBD2; J: TRBJ2-3; size: few; CDR3: CASSGGRAPDTQYF; DNA: TGTGCCAGCAGTGGCGGGAGGGCCCCAGATACGCAGTATTTT
V: TRBV4-1; D: TRBD2; J: TRBJ2-7; size: .; CDR3: CASSPRTSGSYEQYF; DNA: TGCGCCAGCAGCCCGAGGACTAGCGGGAGCTACGAGCAGTACTTC
V: TRBV9; D: .; J: TRBJ1-1; size: .; CDR3: CASSAGDDDTEAFF; DNA: TGTGCCAGCAGCGCTGGGGATGACGACACTGAAGCTTTCTTT
V: TRBV13; D: .; J: TRBJ2-7; size: .; CDR3: CASSLGLDSPYEQYF; DNA: TGTGCCAGCAGCTTAGGTTTGGATTCCCCCTACGAGCAGTACTTC
V: TRBV6-1; D: .; J: TRBJ2-7; size: .; CDR3: CASSAQGVRYEQYF; DNA: TGTGCCAGCAGTGCCCAGGGAGTTCGGTACGAGCAGTACTTC
V: TRBV9; D: .; J: TRBJ2-7; size: .; CDR3: CASSPSGGVNYEQYF; DNA: TGTGCCAGCAGCCCGAGTGGAGGAGTTAACTACGAGCAGTACTTC
V: TRBV7-2; D: .; J: TRBJ2-1; size: .; CDR3: CASSFDEQFF; DNA: TGTGCCAGCAGCTTCGATGAGCAGTTCTTC
V: TRBV29-1; D: .; J: TRBJ1-2; size: .; CDR3: CSVDNRENYGYTF; DNA: TGCAGCGTTGATAACAGGGAGAACTATGGCTACACCTTC
V: TRBV30; D: .; J: TRBJ1-5; size: .; CDR3: CAWSGGGSKDQPQHF; DNA: TGTGCCTGGAGTGGGGGGGGGAGCAAGGATCAGCCCCAGCATTTT
V: TRBV10-3; D: .; J: TRBJ2-1; size: few; CDR3: CAISAVMRVSGNEQFF; DNA: TGTGCCATCAGTGCAGTAATGAGGGTCTCGGGGAATGAGCAGTTCTTC
V: TRBV18; D: TRBD1; J: TRBJ1-2; size: .; CDR3: CASLGQGRYGYTF; DNA: TGTGCCAGCTTAGGACAGGGTCGTTATGGCTACACCTTC
V: TRBV6-1; D: .; J: TRBJ1-2; size: .; CDR3: CASSDRRSSYGYTF; DNA: TGTGCCAGCAGTGACAGACGTTCGAGCTATGGCTACACCTTC
V: TRBV30; D: .; J: TRBJ2-2; size: .; CDR3: CAWSATRAGGGELFF; DNA: TGTGCCTGGAGTGCTACAAGGGCTGGTGGCGGGGAGCTGTTTTTT
V: TRBV7-8; D: .; J: TRBJ2-7; size: .; CDR3: CASSLAGLDYEQYF; DNA: TGTGCCAGCAGCTTAGCGGGACTGGACTACGAGCAGTACTTC
V: TRBV15; D: .; J: TRBJ1-1; size: .; CDR3: CATSRDYESWAFF; DNA: TGTGCCACCAGCAGAGATTATGAATCGTGGGCTTTCTTT
V: TRBV6-1; D: TRBD2; J: TRBJ2-2; size: .; CDR3: CASSEISGPTGELFF; DNA: TGTGCCAGCAGTGAAATTAGCGGGCCCACCGGGGAGCTGTTTTTT
V: TRBV29-1; D: .; J: TRBJ1-2; size: .; CDR3: CSVAVLGRNYGYTF; DNA: TGCAGCGTTGCGGTATTGGGCAGAAATTATGGCTACACCTTC